The present entry profiles one T cell receptor beta chain with its context. Its target is unknown. This entry is derived from a study of T cells after yellow fever vaccination. Study findings and constraints: Researchers cautioned that FACS-sorted repertoires could harbor abundant clonotypes contaminating from the bulk population.

The 5'RACE template-switching step produced TCR cDNA and added a universal primer site and UMIs. MiXCR was run by TCRdb on the 5' RACE reads, yielding one entry per CDR3 protein. The sample holds some 250,000 distinct CDR3 sequences, 6.5% to 8.5% seen once. V shed 2 bases and J shed 2 bases, with 7 bases lying between them. The CDR3 runs to 13 residues. From germline, CDR1 is MGHRA and CDR2 YSYEKL. The chain combines TRBV4-1 with TRBJ2-7; the D is unclear. The receptor was isolated from a man younger than 45 who received the YFV17D yellow fever vaccine. Sequencing was performed on CD4+ T cells sorted from PBMCs, taken 15 days after the yellow fever booster vaccination. In nucleotides, the CDR3 is TGCGCCAGCAGCCAAACCCCCCCCTACGAGCAGTACTTC. The encoded protein is CASSQTPPYEQYF.